This record concerns one T cell receptor beta chain sequence. Its target antigen remains unknown. No quality values exist for individual bases; no much larger clone is one base distant. The data were taken from a study of cytomegalovirus exposure and HLA in healthy donors (dated by TCRdb to 2017 to 2019). Concerning the study at large: An earlier analysis of about 560 of the donors reported about 300 Gb of sequence data and around 110 million unique TCR beta sequences obtained from about 179 million T cells. On average, around 200,000 unique TCR beta nucleotide sequences were sequenced per donor among 350 to 400 genotyped donors of the cohort, with roughly a sixth of those sequences being non-productive. Along with the approximately 670-subject first cohort, a separate validation cohort of roughly 110 different subjects was used. The study profiled the T cell repertoires of about 640 subjects by immunosequencing and related them to cytomegalovirus serostatus. Both class I and class II loci were covered by HLA typing, at four-digit resolution. About five DR-DQ haplotypes were treated as single units for association and clustering because of strong linkage in the cohort. The later analysis used no new phenotypic data to find candidate immune exposures, relying instead on TCR beta sequences and their occurrence across donors. An early release that covered some 630 HLA-typed donors contained approximately 300 gigabases of sequencing data and around 85 million unique TCR sequences. A later analysis re-examined previously published TCR beta repertoires from hundreds of donors and added high-resolution HLA genotyping to investigate patterns of TCR occurrence. Every repertoire in the discovery cohort had been generated on one and the same sequencing platform. To decide whether each TCR beta V gene segment behaved as functional or pseudogenic, an earlier analysis of over 500 of the donors relied on high-throughput TCR beta sequencing. Among the roughly 390 genotyped donors, approximately 76% belonged to the genetic ancestry cluster associated with self-reported Caucasian donors. Donor age, sex, ethnicity and CMV serostatus were collected together with the repertoire data. A later genetic analysis took genome-wide SNP genotypes for about 55% of the 666 donors and used that subset as a discovery cohort. To predict cytomegalovirus infection status, the study brought together high-throughput TCR immunosequencing, statistical association of individual TCRs with disease status, and machine learning. The study aimed to test whether cataloging public T cell receptors could reveal signatures of past pathogen exposure. Typing coverage varied by locus: roughly 629-640 donors for A, B, C, DRB1 and DQB1; approximately 500 for DQA1; some 610 for DPA1; roughly 450 for DPB1. The paper's findings and limits, for the study overall: An association between a missense DCLRE1C variant and V-gene and J-gene trimming of TCR beta chains was found in a later genetic analysis and replicated in an independent cohort. In vitro tests confirmed that a few of the cytomegalovirus-associated TCR beta chains recognize cytomegalovirus antigens. The sequencing pipeline was judged likely to have produced a cluster of highly shared sequence variants as a technical artifact. CMV serostatus was the only immune exposure information available for the cohort. When HLA alleles, especially DR and DQ, strongly co-occurred, TCR associations were difficult to assign to individual alleles. Compared with equally common non-associated chains, HLA-associated TCR beta chains in a later analysis were more clonally expanded and had lower generation probabilities. A total of some 180 TCR beta chains were listed by the study as associated with cytomegalovirus. Most CMV-associated TCR beta chains appeared to be HLA-restricted in a later analysis, and the HLA associations seemed to be driven largely by CMV exposure. The 87-base-pair reads could not distinguish some IMGT-functional V segments, including TRBV6-2 and TRBV6-3, so those segments were excluded. In a later analysis, TCR association rates were found to vary across HLA loci, with the most associated TCRs seen for DRB1 alleles and the fewest for HLA-C alleles. Specific HLA alleles were associated with 15,000 to 20,000 TCR beta sequences at a false discovery rate of 0.05 in a later analysis. Several of the top co-occurrence clusters appeared to be linked to parvovirus B19, influenza, CMV and Epstein-Barr virus, according to a later analysis. Because some donors lacked HLA typing at each locus, the association tests relied only on the typed subset. Compared with the 666-donor mean, donors in an Asian-associated ancestry cluster had fewer N-insertions in productive TCRs, according to a later genetic analysis. According to the authors, the approach could potentially be generalized to other disease states and immunological phenotypes. In this cohort, only TCR beta chains were sequenced, and detectable features were limited by the absence of alpha or paired-chain data. Presence/absence analyses assumed roughly uniform sequencing depth across donors, an assumption that may not hold. Over 15 rarely observed V segments, including chromosome 9 orphons, were excluded from the earlier analysis of about 600 of the donors because counts were too low. Correlated functional status among segregating V segments might reflect linkage disequilibrium, but an unknown experimental factor could not be ruled out. Most TCR sequences were observed very rarely across donors, whereas some public TCRs were present in many individuals. A further reported finding was that TCR beta sequences accurately predicted the HLA-A and HLA-B alleles for most subjects in the first cohort. Broadly in line with IMGT annotations, most TCR beta V segments showed up in productive rearrangements about 87% or about 30% of the time in an earlier analysis of around 550 of the donors. In both the original and validation cohorts, the classifier was reported to diagnose cytomegalovirus status with high specificity and sensitivity.

The cohort was made up of 650 to 700 healthy bone marrow donors. At the time of sampling, every cohort member was nominally healthy, though immune exposures that went unrecorded were likely present. The donor tested CMV seronegative, placing the donor among the approximately 360 seronegative members of the cohort. Each donor provided a peripheral blood sample, and peripheral blood mononuclear cells were used for TCR beta sequencing. Genomic DNA was extracted from the blood cell samples with the Qiagen DNeasy Blood Extraction Kit. The germline V gene supplies CDR1 MDHEN and CDR2 SYDVKM. CDR3 length: 16 amino acids, cysteine to phenylalanine. The sequence is cut down to CDR3 DNA, 48 bases in frame from base 1. V loses 6 bases at its end and J loses 9 bases; junction bases beyond the gene matches: 17. The library came from the immunoSEQ multiplex PCR assay. The multiplex PCR relied on a mix of 60 forward primers for TCR Vbeta segments and 13 reverse primers for TCR Jbeta segments. The CDR3 region of rearranged TCR beta genes was amplified from genomic DNA with a multiplex PCR assay. The Illumina HiSeq System was used to sequence the amplified TCR beta libraries as 87-base-pair reads. The source study handled its data this way. Across the 666 repertoires, a later analysis counted 78 million or so unique TCR beta chains, approximately 10 million of which were shared by at least two donors. Raw reads were error-corrected and collapsed into unique sequences with a nearest-neighbor algorithm that merged closely related sequences to remove PCR and sequencing errors. To assign V, D and J gene segments, CDR3 sequences were aligned to IMGT reference sequences. For a sequence to be retained, at least a six-nucleotide match to both a V gene segment and a J gene segment was required. Rearrangements were called productive when the CDR3 lacked stop codons and stayed in frame with V and J; all others were non-productive. Following IMGT convention, CDR3 was defined as the stretch from the second conserved V-encoded cysteine to the conserved J-encoded phenylalanine. In an earlier analysis of around 640 of the donors, sequences lacking an unambiguous match to a single V gene segment were excluded. An earlier analysis of several hundred of the donors called V segments functional above 56.7% productive rearrangements and segregating when the between-donor standard deviation exceeded 5%. A statistical classification framework was developed to diagnose cytomegalovirus status using the catalog of TCR beta chain sequences. In a later analysis, V and J genes were assigned by comparing TCR nucleotide sequences against IMGT/GENE-DB human TR gene sequences. The TCRdist pipeline was used in a later analysis to assign CDR3 sequences and most-parsimonious VDJ recombination scenarios. A later analysis defined each TCR beta chain by its CDR3 amino acid sequence plus V-gene family, and excluded reads lacking a unique V-gene family. A later analysis removed several hundred highly shared, low-generation-probability nucleotide sequences to deal with suspected cross-contamination and a sequencing artifact. For each public chain, a later analysis derived a clonal expansion index from normalized ranks of inferred template counts within each repertoire. Generation probabilities in a later analysis came from a VDJ recombination model fitted to out-of-frame rearrangements, and those results were checked against IGoR. Hypergeometric tests were used in a later analysis to score TCR-TCR, TCR-HLA and TCR-CMV co-occurrence, with a repertoire-size bias correction applied to the TCR pairs. False discovery rates were estimated in a later analysis by permuting HLA or CMV assignments 20 times. A later analysis grouped co-occurring TCRs with DBSCAN, adding TCRdist sequence similarity when clustering within HLA-allele-positive subsets. Repertoires with fewer than 30,000 or more than 120,000 public chains were left out of co-occurrence clustering, as were five repertoires with anomalous nucleotide sharing. Sourced from immuneACCESS, this table was stored by TCRdb with only in-frame sequences that have V and J called. A share of the clones is absent; for the studies checked, an unresolved V gene accounts for under half, and the remainder has no known explanation. V, J and clone size are those of that table, while D and trimming were read from the DNA. Across this sample there are 150,000 to 250,000 clones, with 85% seen only once. Jointly, the top ten make up over 2% of the sample.

This chain is built from TRBV28 and TRBJ1-2, with TRBD1 identical over 9 junction bases. Sequencing input: PBMCs. The TCR comes from a woman between 45 and 60 years old in good health and CMV-seronegative. The CDR3 protein is CASSPTGTGPRFSYTF. The nucleotide sequence reads TGTGCCAGCAGCCCCACCGGGACAGGGCCCCGTTTTAGCTACACCTTC.